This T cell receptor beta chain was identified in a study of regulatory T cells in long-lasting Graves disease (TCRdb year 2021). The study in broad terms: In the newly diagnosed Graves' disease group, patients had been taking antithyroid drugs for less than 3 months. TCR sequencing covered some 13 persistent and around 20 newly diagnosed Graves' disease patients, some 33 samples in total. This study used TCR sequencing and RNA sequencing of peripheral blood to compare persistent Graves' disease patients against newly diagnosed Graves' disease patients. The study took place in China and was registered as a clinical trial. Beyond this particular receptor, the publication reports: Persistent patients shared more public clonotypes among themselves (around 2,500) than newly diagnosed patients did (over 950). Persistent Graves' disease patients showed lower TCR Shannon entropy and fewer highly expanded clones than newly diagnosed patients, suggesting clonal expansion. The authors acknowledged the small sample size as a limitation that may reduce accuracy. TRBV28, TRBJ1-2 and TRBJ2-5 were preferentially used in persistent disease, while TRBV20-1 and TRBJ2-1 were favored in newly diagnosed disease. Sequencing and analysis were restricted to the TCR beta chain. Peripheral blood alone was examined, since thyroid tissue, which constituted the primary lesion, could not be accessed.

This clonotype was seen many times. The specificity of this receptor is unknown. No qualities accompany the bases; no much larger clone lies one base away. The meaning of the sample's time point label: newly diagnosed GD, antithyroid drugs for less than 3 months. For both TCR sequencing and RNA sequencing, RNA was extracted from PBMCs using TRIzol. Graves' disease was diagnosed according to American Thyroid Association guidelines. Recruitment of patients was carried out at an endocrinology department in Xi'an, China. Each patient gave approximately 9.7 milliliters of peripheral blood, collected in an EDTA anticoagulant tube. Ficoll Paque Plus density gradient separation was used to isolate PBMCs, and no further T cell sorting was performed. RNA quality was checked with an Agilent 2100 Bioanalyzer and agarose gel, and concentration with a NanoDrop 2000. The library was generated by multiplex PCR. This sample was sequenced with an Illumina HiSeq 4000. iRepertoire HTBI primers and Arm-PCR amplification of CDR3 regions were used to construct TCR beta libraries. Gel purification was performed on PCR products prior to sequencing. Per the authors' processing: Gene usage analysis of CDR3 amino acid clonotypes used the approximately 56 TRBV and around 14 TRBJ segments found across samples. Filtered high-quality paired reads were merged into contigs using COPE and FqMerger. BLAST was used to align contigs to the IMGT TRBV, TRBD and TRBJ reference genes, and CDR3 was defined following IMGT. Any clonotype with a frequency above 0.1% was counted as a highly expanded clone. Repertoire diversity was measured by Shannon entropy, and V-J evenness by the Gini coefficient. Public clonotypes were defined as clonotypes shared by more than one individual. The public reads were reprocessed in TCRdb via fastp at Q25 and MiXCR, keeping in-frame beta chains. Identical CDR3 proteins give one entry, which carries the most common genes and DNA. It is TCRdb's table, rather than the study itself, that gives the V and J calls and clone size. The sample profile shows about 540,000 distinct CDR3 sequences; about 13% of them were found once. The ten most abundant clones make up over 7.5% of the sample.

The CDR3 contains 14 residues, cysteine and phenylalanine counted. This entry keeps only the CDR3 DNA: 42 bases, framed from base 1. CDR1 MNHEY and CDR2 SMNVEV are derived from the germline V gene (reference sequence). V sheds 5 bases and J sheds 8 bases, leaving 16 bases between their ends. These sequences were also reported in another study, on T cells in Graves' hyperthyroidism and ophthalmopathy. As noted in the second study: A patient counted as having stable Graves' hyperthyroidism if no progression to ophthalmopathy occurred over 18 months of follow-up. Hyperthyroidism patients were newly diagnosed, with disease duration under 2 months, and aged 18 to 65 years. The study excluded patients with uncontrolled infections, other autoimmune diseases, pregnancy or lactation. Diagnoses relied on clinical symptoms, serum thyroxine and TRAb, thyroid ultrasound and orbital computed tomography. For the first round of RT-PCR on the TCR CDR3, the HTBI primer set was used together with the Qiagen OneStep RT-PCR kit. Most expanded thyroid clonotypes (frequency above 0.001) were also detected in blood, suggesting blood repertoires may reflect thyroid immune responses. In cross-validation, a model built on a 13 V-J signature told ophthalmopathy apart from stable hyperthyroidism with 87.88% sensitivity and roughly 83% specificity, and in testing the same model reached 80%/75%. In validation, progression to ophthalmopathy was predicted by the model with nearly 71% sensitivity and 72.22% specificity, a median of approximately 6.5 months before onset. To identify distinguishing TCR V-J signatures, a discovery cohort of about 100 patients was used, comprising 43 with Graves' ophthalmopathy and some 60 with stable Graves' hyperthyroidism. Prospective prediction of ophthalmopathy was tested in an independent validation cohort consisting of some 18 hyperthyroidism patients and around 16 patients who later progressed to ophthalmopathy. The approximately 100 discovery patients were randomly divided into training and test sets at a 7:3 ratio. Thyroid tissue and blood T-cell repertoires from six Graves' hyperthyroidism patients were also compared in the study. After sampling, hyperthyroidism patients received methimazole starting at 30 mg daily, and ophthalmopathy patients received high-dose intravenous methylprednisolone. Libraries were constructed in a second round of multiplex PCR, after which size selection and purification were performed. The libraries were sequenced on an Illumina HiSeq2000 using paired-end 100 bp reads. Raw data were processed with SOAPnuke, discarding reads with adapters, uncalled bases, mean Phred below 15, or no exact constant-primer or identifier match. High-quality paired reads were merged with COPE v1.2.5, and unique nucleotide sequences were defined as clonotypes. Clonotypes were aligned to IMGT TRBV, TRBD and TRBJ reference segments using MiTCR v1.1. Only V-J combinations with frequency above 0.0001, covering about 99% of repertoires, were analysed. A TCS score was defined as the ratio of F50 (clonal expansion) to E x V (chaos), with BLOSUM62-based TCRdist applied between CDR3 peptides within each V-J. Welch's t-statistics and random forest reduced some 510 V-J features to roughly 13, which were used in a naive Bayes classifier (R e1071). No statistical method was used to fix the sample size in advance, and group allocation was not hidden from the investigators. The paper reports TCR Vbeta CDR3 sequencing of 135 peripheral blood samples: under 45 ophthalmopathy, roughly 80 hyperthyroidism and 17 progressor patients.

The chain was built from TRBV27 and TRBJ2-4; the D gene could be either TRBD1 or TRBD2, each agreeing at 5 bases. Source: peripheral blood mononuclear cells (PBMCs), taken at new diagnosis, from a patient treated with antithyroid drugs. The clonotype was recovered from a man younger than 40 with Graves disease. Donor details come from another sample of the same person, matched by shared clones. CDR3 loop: CASSPNRGGYIQYF. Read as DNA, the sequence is TGTGCCAGCAGTCCTAATCGGGGCGGGTACATTCAGTACTTC.